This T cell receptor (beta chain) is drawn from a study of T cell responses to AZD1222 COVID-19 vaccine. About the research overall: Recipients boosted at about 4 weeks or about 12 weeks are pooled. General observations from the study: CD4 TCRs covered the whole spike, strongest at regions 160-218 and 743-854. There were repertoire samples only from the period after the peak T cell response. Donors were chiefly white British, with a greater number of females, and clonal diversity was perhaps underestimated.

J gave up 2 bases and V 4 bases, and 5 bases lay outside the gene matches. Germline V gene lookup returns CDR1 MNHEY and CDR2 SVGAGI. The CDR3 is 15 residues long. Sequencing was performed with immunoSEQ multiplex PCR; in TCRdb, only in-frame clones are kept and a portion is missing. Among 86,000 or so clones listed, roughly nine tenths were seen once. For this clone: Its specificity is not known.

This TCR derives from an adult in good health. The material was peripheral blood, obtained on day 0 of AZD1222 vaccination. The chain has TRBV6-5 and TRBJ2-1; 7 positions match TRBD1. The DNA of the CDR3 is TGTGCCAGCAGTTCTACACAGGGGACCTACAATGAGCAGTTCTTC. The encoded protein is CASSSTQGTYNEQFF.